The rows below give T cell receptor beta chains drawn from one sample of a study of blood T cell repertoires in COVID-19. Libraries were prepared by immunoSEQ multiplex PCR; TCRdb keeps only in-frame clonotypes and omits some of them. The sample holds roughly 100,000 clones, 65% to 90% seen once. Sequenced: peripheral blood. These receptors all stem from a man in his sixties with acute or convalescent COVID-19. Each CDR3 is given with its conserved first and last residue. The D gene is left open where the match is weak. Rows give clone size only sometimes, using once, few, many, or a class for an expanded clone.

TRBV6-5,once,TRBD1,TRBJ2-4,TGTGCCAGCAGTTTCGGGACAGGGGGGAACATTCAGTACTTC,CASSFGTGGNIQYF
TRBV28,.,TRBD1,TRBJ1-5,TGTGCCAGCAGTCTGCGACAGGGGAGCAATCAGCCCCAGCATTTT,CASSLRQGSNQPQHF
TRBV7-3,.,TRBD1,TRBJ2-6,TGTGCCAGCAGCCCCCCCTCCGGGACAGGCCTCTCTGGGGCCAACGTCCTGACTTTC,CASSPPSGTGLSGANVLTF
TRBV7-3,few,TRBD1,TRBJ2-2,TGTGCCAGCAACAACCAGGGGGTCGGGGAGCTGTTTTTT,CASNNQGVGELFF
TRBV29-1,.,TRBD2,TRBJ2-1,TGCAGCCCCCAACCGGGACTAGCCGACAATGAGCAGTTCTTC,CSPQPGLADNEQFF
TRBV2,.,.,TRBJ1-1,TGTGCCCAAACGGGGATTATGGGGACTGAAGCTTTCTTT,CAQTGIMGTEAFF
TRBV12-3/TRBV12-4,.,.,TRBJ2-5,TGTGCCAGCAGGAAACAGGGGGGGGAGACCCAGTACTTC,CASRKQGGETQYF
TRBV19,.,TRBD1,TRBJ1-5,TGTGCCAGTAGTATCCTGACAGGGGGCAATCAGCCCCAGCATTTT,CASSILTGGNQPQHF
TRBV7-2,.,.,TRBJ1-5,TGTGCCAGCAGCCGGACAAGCAATCAGCCCCAGCATTTT,CASSRTSNQPQHF
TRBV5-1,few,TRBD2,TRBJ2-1,TGCGCCACTCACCTAGCGGGAGGCGATGAGCAGTTCTTC,CATHLAGGDEQFF
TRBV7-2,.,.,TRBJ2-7,TGTGCCAGCAGCAACAAGTACGAGCAGTACTTC,CASSNKYEQYF
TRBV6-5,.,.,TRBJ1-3,TGTGCCAGCAGTTACCCAGGGGGAAACACCATATATTTT,CASSYPGGNTIYF
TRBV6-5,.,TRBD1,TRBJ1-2,TGTGCCAGCAGTCTGGAGCGGACAGGATACTATGGCTACACCTTC,CASSLERTGYYGYTF
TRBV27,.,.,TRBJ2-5,TGTGCCAGCAGTTTAAGAGCGAGATTCGAGACCCAGTACTTC,CASSLRARFETQYF
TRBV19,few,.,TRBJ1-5,TGTGCCAGTAGACTAGGCTTCAATCAGCCCCAGCATTTT,CASRLGFNQPQHF
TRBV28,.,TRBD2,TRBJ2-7,TGTGCCAGCAGTTTACATAGCGGGGGACTCTCCTACGAGCAGTACTTC,CASSLHSGGLSYEQYF
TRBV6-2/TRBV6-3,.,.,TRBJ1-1,TGTGCCAGCAGTTACAAGACAGCGTTCACTGAAGCTTTCTTT,CASSYKTAFTEAFF
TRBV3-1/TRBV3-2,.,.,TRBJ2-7,TGTGCCAGCATAAAGACAGGGACTTACGAGCAGTACTTC,CASIKTGTYEQYF
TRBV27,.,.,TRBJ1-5,TGTGCCAGCAGTCACCGCCCGGGTAATCAGCCCCAGCATTTT,CASSHRPGNQPQHF
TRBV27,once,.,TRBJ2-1,TGTGCCAGCAGTTTATCCGCACTCCCATCCTACAATGAGCAGTTCTTC,CASSLSALPSYNEQFF
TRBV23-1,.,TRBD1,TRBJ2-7,TGCGCCAGCAGTCACCTCTACTCCGGGACAGGGAGGTACGAGCAGTACTTC,CASSHLYSGTGRYEQYF
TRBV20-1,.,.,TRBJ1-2,TGCAGTGCTAGAGGACTTGATGGCTACACCTTC,CSARGLDGYTF
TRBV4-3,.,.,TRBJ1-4,TGCGCCAGCAGCCAAGTCCTGCATCAGTTGGAAAAACTGTTTTTT,CASSQVLHQLEKLFF
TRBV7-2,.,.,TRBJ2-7,TGTGCCAGCAGCTTAGCTGGTTTAGAAACTGATCCCTACGAGCAGTACTTC,CASSLAGLETDPYEQYF
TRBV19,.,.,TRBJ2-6,TGTGCCAGTCAGTACTTCAGCTCTGGGGCCAGCGTCCTGACTTTC,CASQYFSSGASVLTF
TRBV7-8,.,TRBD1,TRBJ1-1,TGTGCCAGCAGCACGGGGACAGGGGCAAATGAAGCTTTCTTT,CASSTGTGANEAFF
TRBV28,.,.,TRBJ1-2,TGTGCCAGCAGTGACAGAAACTATGGCTACACCTTC,CASSDRNYGYTF
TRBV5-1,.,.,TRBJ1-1,TGCGCCAGCAGCTTGTTTTTTATGAACACTGAAGCTTTCTTT,CASSLFFMNTEAFF
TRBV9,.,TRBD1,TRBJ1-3,TGTGCCAGCAGCGTAGTGGGGACAGGAGGAAACACCATATATTTT,CASSVVGTGGNTIYF
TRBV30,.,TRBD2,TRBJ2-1,TGTGCCTGGGCTAGCGGGAGGCAGAATGAGCAGTTCTTC,CAWASGRQNEQFF
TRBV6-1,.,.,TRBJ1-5,TGTGCCAGCAGTGAGGAGGGCAATCAGCCCCAGCATTTT,CASSEEGNQPQHF
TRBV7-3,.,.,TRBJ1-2,TGTGCCAGCAGCTTAACTCAGGGGAGCGGCTACACCTTC,CASSLTQGSGYTF
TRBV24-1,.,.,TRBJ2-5,TGTGCCACCAGTGCTCATCTTGACCGGGAAGAGACCCAGTACTTC,CATSAHLDREETQYF
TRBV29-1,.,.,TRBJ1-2,TGCAGCGTTGAAGATCTGTCAGGGGTCCCCTATGGCTACACCTTC,CSVEDLSGVPYGYTF
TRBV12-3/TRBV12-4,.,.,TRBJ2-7,TGTGCCAGCAGTTACAGGGACGGTCAACCCGCAAAGTTC,CASSYRDGQPAKF
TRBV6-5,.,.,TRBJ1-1,TGTGCCAGCAGTCCTCTCCGGGACTGGAACACTGAAGCTTTCTTT,CASSPLRDWNTEAFF
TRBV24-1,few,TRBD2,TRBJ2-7,TGTGCCACCAGTGATTCGGGACTACTCTACGAGCAGTACTTC,CATSDSGLLYEQYF
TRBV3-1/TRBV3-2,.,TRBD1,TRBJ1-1,TGTGCCAGCAGCCAAGGGGGGGCAGGGGGTACTGAAGCTTTCTTT,CASSQGGAGGTEAFF
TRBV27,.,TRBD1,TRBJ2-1,TGTGCCACCTCGGTAGGACAGGGAAAGAATGAGCAGTTCTTC,CATSVGQGKNEQFF
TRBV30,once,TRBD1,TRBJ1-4,TGTGCCTGGACACGGACAGGGCTTAATGAAAAACTGTTTTTT,CAWTRTGLNEKLFF
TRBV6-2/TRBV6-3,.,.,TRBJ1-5,TGTGCCAGCAGTATTTCCCGGGACAATCAGCCCCAGCATTTT,CASSISRDNQPQHF
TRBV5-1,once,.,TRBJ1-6,TGCGCCAGCAGCTCCCAGGCGGGGGTCGATTCACCCCTCCACTTT,CASSSQAGVDSPLHF
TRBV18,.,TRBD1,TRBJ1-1,TGTGCCAGCTCACCGGCCCCTACAGGGGGCACTGAAGCTTTCTTT,CASSPAPTGGTEAFF
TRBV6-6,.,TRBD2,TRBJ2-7,TGTGCCAGCACCCTCTTCGGGACTAGCGGGAGAGTGCTGTACTTC,CASTLFGTSGRVLYF
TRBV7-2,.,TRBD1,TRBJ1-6,TGTGCCAGCAGCCCTTCCGGCAGGGGGAATTCACCCCTCCACTTT,CASSPSGRGNSPLHF
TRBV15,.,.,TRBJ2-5,TGTGCCACCAGCAGAGATATCGGGGAAGGGGAGACCCAGTACTTC,CATSRDIGEGETQYF
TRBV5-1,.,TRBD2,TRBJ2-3,TGCGCCCGCGGCGGGGGGGGGACCGGCGATACGCAGTATTTT,CARGGGGTGDTQYF
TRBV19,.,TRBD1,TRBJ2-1,TGTGCCAGTAGTACCCGGGACAGGGTCTACAATGAGCAGTTCTTC,CASSTRDRVYNEQFF